This T cell receptor beta chain was found in a study of cytomegalovirus exposure and HLA in healthy donors. It was with 60 Vbeta and 13 Jbeta primers that the PCR ran. Here immunoSEQ multiplex PCR was the method, and the copy in TCRdb shows in-frame clones only, minus some. The sample records 100,000 to 150,000 clones, about three quarters being singletons. This receptor was obtained from a man aged 50 to 59 in good health and CMV-seronegative. What was sequenced was PBMCs.

The CDR3 loop is CASKTGGGTEAFF. CDR3 coding DNA: TGTGCCAGCAAGACAGGGGGCGGCACTGAAGCTTTCTTT. The chain recombines TRBV6-1 with TRBJ1-1; 10 bases align to TRBD1. Germline loops: CDR1 MNHNS, CDR2 SASEGT. This CDR3 comprises 13 residues. Trimming removed 7 bases from V and 4 bases from J; junction bases left unmatched: 3.